The clone carrying this T cell receptor (beta chain) turned up a few times. Its target is not known. Library preparation (for TCRbeta) was performed with unique molecular identifiers. TCRdb called the PCR reads again in MiXCR, with one record for every CDR3 protein. The profile covers 300,000 to 400,000 distinct CDR3 sequences, with around 15% appearing a single time and just over 40% taken by the ten largest. This specimen belongs to a study of T-cell reconstitution after alpha-beta-depleted transplantation in children. V was trimmed by 3 bases and J by 0 bases, leaving 4 bases between them. Germline lookup yields CDR1 SQVTM and CDR2 ANQGSEA. This CDR3 is 12 amino acids long. Study-level findings and limits: Approximately two months post-transplant, alpha-beta T cells reportedly originated from several hundred expanded graft clones.

This receptor was taken from a male patient between 2 and 10 years old who had a stem cell transplant for acute lymphoblastic leukemia, so the T cells may come from the graft donor. The chain links TRBV29-1 to TRBJ2-3; D unclear. The source was PBMCs, mostly from graft donor cells, collected 360 days after TCRalphabeta/CD19-depleted stem cell transplant. The CDR3 loop reads CSVDWSTDTQYF. In DNA form, the CDR3 reads TGCAGCGTTGATTGGAGCACAGATACGCAGTATTTT.